The rows below give T cell receptor beta chains drawn from one sample of a study of T cell clonotyping in hematopoietic cell transplantation. Assay: immunoSEQ multiplex PCR; the TCRdb copy retains only in-frame clones and omits some. The sample yields about 36,000 clones, 88% seen once. The sample comprised peripheral blood mononuclear cells. These receptors came from a woman aged 35 to 49 in good health. Some clones in this sample may be carry-over from other donors' samples. CDR3s leave out the opening cysteine and the closing phenylalanine or tryptophan.

TRBV6-6	TRBJ1-1	ASTGQGNTEAF
TRBV19	TRBJ1-1	ASSTTLTTEAF
TRBV5-1	TRBJ1-2	ASSLSEKRAEGSNYGYT
TRBV10-3	TRBJ1-1	AIRHAREAEAF
TRBV19	TRBJ1-2	ASSIQALHYGYT
TRBV28	TRBJ2-3	ASSYSDPSTTDTQY
TRBV4-2	TRBJ1-2	ASSQDVAGEGNYGYT
TRBV7-3	TRBJ1-1	ASSPGTGGNTEAF
TRBV19	TRBJ1-4	ASSTQAQEKLF
TRBV15	TRBJ1-1	ATSRGPGWGNTEAF
TRBV2	TRBJ1-1	AGGTGATEAF
TRBV27	TRBJ1-4	ASSFSPLTGGGEKLF
TRBV19	TRBJ1-1	ASSIDLGAEAF
TRBV7-9	TRBJ1-2	ASSLEGGSPHGYT
TRBV10-1	TRBJ1-1	ASSAMNTEAF
TRBV19	TRBJ2-1	ASSLSTGGPHEQF
TRBV6-1	TRBJ2-3	ASSADRYTSTDTQY
TRBV9	TRBJ2-7	ASSPNSPYEQY
TRBV5-1	TRBJ2-3	ASGADALDTQY
TRBV7-9	TRBJ1-2	ASSPRQGRLGGYT